This T cell receptor beta chain was sequenced during a study of blood T cell repertoires in COVID-19. The CDR3 has 15 amino acids. V lost 0 bases, J lost 5 bases, and 4 bases stayed unmatched. The germline V gene encodes CDR1 SGDLS and CDR2 YYNGEE. In the authors' methods: Reference gene primer amplification gave nucleated cell count estimates. The table came from immunoSEQ multiplex PCR; TCRdb's copy has only in-frame clones and leaves some out. V and J calls and clone size are copied from that table; D and trimming were computed from the DNA. This sample yields some 90,000 clones, of which about two thirds are seen a single time; 20% to 25% belongs to the top ten.

This TCR derives from a woman between 55 and 75 years old in a cohort sampled during active or convalescent COVID-19. The J gene is TRBJ2-5, the V gene TRBV9; 10 nucleotides match TRBD2. Sequenced sample: peripheral blood. CDR3 amino acids: CASSVEASGGETQYF. The CDR3 nucleotides are TGTGCCAGCAGCGTAGAGGCTAGCGGGGGTGAGACCCAGTACTTC.